The T cell receptor (beta chain) described here comes from a study of T-cell reconstitution after alpha-beta-depleted transplantation in children listed by TCRdb under 2016. A note on the overall study: T-cell immune reconstitution after TCRalphabeta/CD19-depleted allogeneic hematopoietic cell transplantation in children was quantitatively tracked in the study by means of TCR repertoire profiling.

The protocol used for the library was PCR. The instrument was an Illumina HiSeq 2500. TCR libraries were prepared with molecular barcoding, using unique molecular identifiers to normalize TCRbeta repertoire quantification. TCRdb reanalyzed the raw reads on its own, using fastp at Q25 for trimming and MiXCR for clone calling, and kept in-frame beta chains. Each entry is one CDR3 protein sequence, shown with its most common DNA and genes. The sample table contains around 370,000 distinct CDR3 sequences; only one count was recorded for 9% to 12% of them. The top ten hold about 2.3% of the sample. In its sample, this clonotype was seen many times. Its recognized antigen is unknown. No base quality information exists; no much larger clone differs at one position. Taken from cysteine to phenylalanine, the CDR3 has 14 residues. The kept DNA is CDR3 alone, 42 bases in frame from the first base. The germline V gene encodes CDR1 MNHNS and CDR2 SASEGT. V drops 6 bases and J drops 1 base, leaving 13 bases in between.

The sample consisted of PBMCs from the stem cell graft donor, taken from the stem cell graft. The receptor was isolated from a human donor who donated a stem cell graft to a child with acute lymphoblastic leukemia. This chain is built from TRBV6-1 and TRBJ2-7; the D gene is perhaps TRBD2, from 6 matching bases. The CDR3 loop reads CASRGSSASYEQYF. The nucleotide sequence reads as follows: TGTGCCAGCAGGGGATCTAGCGCTTCCTACGAGCAGTACTTC.